Listed below are T cell receptor beta chains from one sample, sequenced in a study of response to subunit inactivated influenza vaccine. TCRdb recomputed calls from the RT-PCR reads with MiXCR, one row per CDR3 protein. The sample records 170,000 or so distinct CDR3 sequences, approximately 12% being singletons. Sequenced here: CD8+ T cells sorted from PBMCs, sampled roughly 24 months after vaccination. These receptor sequences come from a man between 50 and 70 years old who received an inactivated influenza vaccine. Each CDR3 is given with its conserved first and last residue. Each record gives: J gene, V gene, CDR3 protein.

J: TRBJ2-2
V: TRBV5-1
CDR3: CASSLHGLAGTGELFF

J: TRBJ2-1
V: TRBV27
CDR3: CASSMGLVPYNEQFF

J: TRBJ2-7
V: TRBV5-1
CDR3: CASSLGDRGKQYF

J: TRBJ1-6
V: TRBV3-1
CDR3: CASSQDRGFSPLHF

J: TRBJ1-1
V: TRBV7-9
CDR3: CASSRTYGGPTEAFF

J: TRBJ1-4
V: TRBV6-1
CDR3: CASSPTGTGGPKLFF

J: TRBJ2-1
V: TRBV4-3
CDR3: CASSQGPYNEQFF

J: TRBJ2-7
V: TRBV4-1
CDR3: CASSQVGRSYEQYF

J: TRBJ2-5
V: TRBV12-3/TRBV12-4
CDR3: CASSPPRAQETQYF

J: TRBJ1-1
V: TRBV30
CDR3: CAWTTGEAGAYTEAFF

J: TRBJ2-2
V: TRBV9
CDR3: CASSASGTSASNTGELFF

J: TRBJ1-1
V: TRBV4-1
CDR3: CASSQWAGHTEAFF

J: TRBJ1-6
V: TRBV12-3/TRBV12-4
CDR3: CASSFGPSGYSPLHF

J: TRBJ1-2
V: TRBV4-3
CDR3: CASRESGGYGYSF

J: TRBJ2-2
V: TRBV6-5
CDR3: CASSYGGRATGELFF

J: TRBJ2-1
V: TRBV11-2
CDR3: CASSLETYYNKDEQFF

J: TRBJ2-3
V: TRBV6-5
CDR3: CASSYFSGRAGRDTQYF

J: TRBJ2-1
V: TRBV7-9
CDR3: CASSLNDPYNEQFF

J: TRBJ2-2
V: TRBV6-2/TRBV6-3
CDR3: CASSYRTEWTGELFF

J: TRBJ1-1
V: TRBV5-6
CDR3: CASSLDRASTEAFF

J: TRBJ2-7
V: TRBV2
CDR3: CASSEMAGPSYEQYF

J: TRBJ1-1
V: TRBV4-1
CDR3: CASSQGPVPGTEAFF

J: TRBJ1-2
V: TRBV7-2
CDR3: CASSLSLGGESSIHGYTF

J: TRBJ2-7
V: TRBV11-1
CDR3: CASRLAGDSEQYF

J: TRBJ2-1
V: TRBV12-3/TRBV12-4
CDR3: CASSSGTSVEQFF

J: TRBJ2-7
V: TRBV28
CDR3: CASRQAGATYEQYF

J: TRBJ2-1
V: TRBV9
CDR3: CASSVSGASYNEQFF

J: TRBJ1-1
V: TRBV4-2
CDR3: CASSQRQDSGTEAFF

J: TRBJ2-1
V: TRBV13
CDR3: CASSSTSGGSSSYNEQFF

J: TRBJ1-2
V: TRBV27
CDR3: CASSLSGGRSGYTF

J: TRBJ2-5
V: TRBV9
CDR3: CASSVEAVDKTQYF

J: TRBJ2-5
V: TRBV9
CDR3: CASSVWQFGETQYF

J: TRBJ2-2
V: TRBV11-2
CDR3: CASSLLRGPPTGELFF

J: TRBJ2-7
V: TRBV12-2
CDR3: CASRLGSVVGQDSYEQYF

J: TRBJ1-1
V: TRBV7-2
CDR3: CASSLEEIWNTEAFF

J: TRBJ1-5
V: TRBV20-1
CDR3: CSAERDRSLYSNQPQHF

J: TRBJ1-6
V: TRBV25-1
CDR3: CASSEYGTANSPLHF

J: TRBJ1-5
V: TRBV6-2/TRBV6-3
CDR3: CASSYRGGNQPQHF

J: TRBJ2-1
V: TRBV7-2
CDR3: CASSLHETGIYNEQFF

J: TRBJ1-5
V: TRBV29-1
CDR3: CSVGQGHNQPQHF

J: TRBJ2-6
V: TRBV7-8
CDR3: CASSLPPSGGANVLTF

J: TRBJ2-1
V: TRBV6-1
CDR3: CASTLAGSYNEQFF

J: TRBJ2-1
V: TRBV11-2
CDR3: CASSFYSGRTHEQFF

J: TRBJ2-7
V: TRBV3-1
CDR3: CASSQDSIVEFLSYEQYF

J: TRBJ1-4
V: TRBV4-1
CDR3: CASSQDVRLVQPNEKLFF

J: TRBJ2-3
V: TRBV3-1
CDR3: CASSPWTADSTDTQYF

J: TRBJ1-2
V: TRBV4-3
CDR3: CASSQDGTVRGYGYTF

J: TRBJ2-1
V: TRBV29-1
CDR3: CSVEEYSQGDEQFF